This TCR beta chain was identified during a study of blood T cell repertoires in COVID-19. Study in general: Specimens from acute and convalescent COVID-19 originated in the United States, Italy and Spain. T cells, B-cell-depleted T cells, or PBMCs provided the cDNA or gDNA that served as material.

As originally analysed: It was from reference gene primer amplification that nucleated cell counts were estimated. The protocol was immunoSEQ multiplex PCR, while the TCRdb copy is restricted to in-frame clones and leaves out a portion. Clone size and V and J calls were adopted from that table, with D and trimming inferred from the DNA. The table has about 58,000 clones, about 88% seen once. Sequenced material: peripheral blood. The sequence was collected from a woman between 50 and 59 years old with active or convalescent COVID-19.

The CDR3 sequence is CASSQELETQYF. In DNA, the CDR3 is TGTGCCAGCAGCCAAGAACTAGAGACCCAGTACTTC. The chain has TRBV14 and TRBJ2-5, with D uncertain. Trimming left V 0 bases short and J 4 bases short, with 3 bases between. Germline CDR1 is SGHDN and CDR2 is FVKESK. The CDR3 has 12 amino acids. Full variable domain (remainder filled in from reference TRBV14 and TRBJ2-5): EAGVTQFPSHSVIEKGQTVTLRCDPISGHDNLYWYRRVMGKEIKFLLHFVKESKQDESGMPNNRFLAERTGGTYSTLKVQPAELEDSGVYFCASSQELETQYFGPGTRLLVL.